One T cell receptor beta chain is described in this entry. Its antigen is as yet unknown. The data stem from a study of T-cell reconstitution after alpha-beta-depleted transplantation in children. Regarding the study as a whole: Newly made T cells mostly supplied T-cell counts and diversity one year after transplant. Several hundred expanded graft clones reportedly were the source of alpha-beta T cells about two months after transplant.

Germline CDR1 and CDR2: SGHTA and FQGNSA. Trimming pared 1 base from V and 7 bases from J, leaving 14 bases between. CDR3 length: 14 residues. During its preparation, the TCRbeta library received unique molecular identifiers. TCRdb called the PCR reads again in MiXCR, with one record for every CDR3 protein. The sample holds 500,000 to 750,000 distinct CDR3 sequences, more than 20% seen once. The source of this sequence is a boy in the first two years of life with Wiskott-Aldrich syndrome, due to receive a stem cell transplant. The chain is built from TRBV7-2 and TRBJ2-7, with D maybe TRBD1 (6 bases). The sequencing used PBMCs, collected before TCRalphabeta/CD19-depleted stem cell transplant. CDR3 residues: CASSLGTHRGEQYF. CDR3 bases: TGTGCCAGCAGCTTAGGGACTCATAGGGGGGAGCAGTACTTC.